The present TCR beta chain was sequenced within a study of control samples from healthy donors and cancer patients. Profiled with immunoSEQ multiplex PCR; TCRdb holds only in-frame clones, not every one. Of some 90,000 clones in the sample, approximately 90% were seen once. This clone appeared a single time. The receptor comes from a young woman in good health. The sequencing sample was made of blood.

The CDR3 is CAWSKVAGSGTQYF. DNA for the CDR3: TGTGCCTGGAGTAAGGTAGCGGGGAGTGGGACCCAGTACTTC. This sequence joins TRBV30 and TRBJ2-5, with 8 positions matching TRBD2. In germline, CDR1 is GTSNPN, CDR2 SVGIG (reference sequence). The CDR3 runs 14 residues. With V trimmed by 2 bases and J by 7 bases, 9 bases remained unmatched.